Shown below are 21 T cell receptor beta chains from a single sample sequenced in a study of blood T cell repertoires in COVID-19. Produced via immunoSEQ multiplex PCR; TCRdb's table is partial and in-frame only. The sample holds tens of thousands of clones, 90% seen once. Material for sequencing was peripheral blood. The receptors stem from a man aged 55-75 years with acute or convalescent COVID-19.

The chain is built from TRBV5-1 and TRBJ2-2; tentatively, D is TRBD1 (5 bases). Germline-derived CDR1 and CDR2 are SGHRS and YFSETQ. This CDR3 is 15 amino acids long. V lost 2 bases and J 1 base, leaving 9 bases between the germline ends. CDR3 sequence: CASSFLGENTGELFF. The CDR3 coding sequence is TGCGCCAGCAGCTTTCTAGGGGAGAACACCGGGGAGCTGTTTTTT.

This clone was seen once. This sequence joins TRBV14 and TRBJ1-1; tentative D call: TRBD1 (5 bases). Germline CDR1 and CDR2: SGHDN and FVKESK. Trimming cost V 0 bases and J 0 bases, with 14 bases left between them. The CDR3 is 17 residues long. CDR3 bases: TGTGCCAGCAGCCAAGATAGGGGAATCTCTCTGAACACTGAAGCTTTCTTT. This encodes CASSQDRGISLNTEAFF.

The rearrangement links TRBV6-5 to TRBJ1-2; TRBD1 matches at 8 bases. CDR1 is MNHEY, CDR2 SVGAGI, per germline. With V trimmed by 6 bases and J by 4 bases, 4 bases remained unmatched. The CDR3 extends over 13 amino acids. The DNA of the CDR3 is TGTGCCAGCAGCACCGACAGGGGCTATGGCTACACCTTC. Its protein product is CASSTDRGYGYTF.

J is TRBJ2-7 and V is TRBV27; 13 bases line up with TRBD2. This CDR3 region has 16 residues. Trimming took 3 bases from V and 5 from J; bases not matched to a gene: 7. From germline, CDR1 is MNHEY and CDR2 SMNVEV (reference sequence). CDR3 amino acids: CASSLRKTSGRHEQYF. As DNA, the CDR3 is TGTGCCAGCAGTTTGCGGAAGACTAGCGGGAGGCACGAGCAGTACTTC.

The chain joins TRBV4-3 to TRBJ1-3; D is ambiguous. The CDR3 is made up of 15 amino acids. The germline V gene encodes CDR1 LGHNA and CDR2 YSLEER. Trimming cost V 4 bases and J 0 bases, with 10 bases left between them. CDR3 amino acids: CASSPGMLSGNTIYF. CDR3 sequence (DNA): TGCGCCAGCAGCCCGGGGATGCTCTCTGGAAACACCATATATTTT.

This clone was observed a handful of times. The V and J genes are TRBV18 and TRBJ1-4, with 8 bases identical to TRBD1. With V trimmed by 6 bases and J by 4 bases, 4 bases remained unmatched. The CDR3 totals 14 residues. From germline, CDR1 is KGHSH and CDR2 LQKENI. The DNA for the CDR3 is TGTGCCAGCTCGCGGACAGGGATTAATGAAAAACTGTTTTTT. This sequence encodes CASSRTGINEKLFF.

The genes are TRBV6-6 and TRBJ1-5, with D possibly TRBD1 on 6 matching bases. V shed 7 bases and J shed 2 bases, with 12 bases lying between them. CDR1 is MNHNY, CDR2 SVGAGI, per germline (reference sequence). This CDR3 has 14 amino acids. CDR3: CASTTGDGNQPQHF. The CDR3 DNA sequence: TGTGCCAGCACGACAGGCGACGGCAATCAGCCCCAGCATTTT.

This chain links TRBV7-2 with TRBJ2-7; D is possibly TRBD2 (6 bases). The CDR3 is 14 residues long. Germline loops: CDR1 SGHTA, CDR2 FQGNSA. The ends were cut back, 3 bases at V and 6 bases at J, with 15 bases in the middle. CDR3 amino acids: CASSFVAGQSEQYF. CDR3 in DNA: TGTGCCAGCAGCTTCGTCGCGGGGCAAAGCGAGCAGTACTTC.

V is TRBV5-4 and J is TRBJ2-3; D gene ambiguous. The germline CDR1 and CDR2 sequences are SGHNT and YYREEE (reference sequence). The CDR3 has 14 amino acids. Trimming left V 2 bases short and J 4 bases short, with 11 bases between. CDR3 loop: CASSFGEAADTQYF. For the CDR3, the DNA is TGTGCCAGCAGCTTCGGCGAGGCGGCAGATACGCAGTATTTT. Full variable domain (missing parts from reference TRBV5-4 and TRBJ2-3): ETGVTQSPTHLIKTRGQQVTLRCSSQSGHNTVSWYQQALGQGPQFIFQYYREEENGRGNFPPRFSGLQFPNYSSELNVNALELDDSALYLCASSFGEAADTQYFGPGTRLTVL.

The rearrangement links TRBV7-9 to TRBJ2-5, with TRBD2 matching 9 bases. Germline CDR1 is SEHNR and CDR2 is FQNEAQ (reference sequence). J was trimmed by 4 bases and V by 3 bases; bases with no gene match: 9. The CDR3 sequence is 16 residues long. The chain's CDR3 is CASSLKGLAGPETQYF. CDR3 bases: TGTGCCAGCAGCTTGAAGGGTCTAGCGGGACCAGAGACCCAGTACTTC.

This CDR3 reads CASSLVGQGGYTF. The CDR3, as DNA: TGTGCCAGCAGTTTAGTTGGACAGGGTGGCTACACCTTC. V and J are TRBV12-3 or TRBV12-4 and TRBJ1-2; 8 nucleotides align to TRBD1. The junction had 2 bases not matched to a gene; V was cut back by 1 base and J by 7 bases. The CDR3 contains 13 residues.

V usage is TRBV5-5 and J usage is TRBJ2-3, with 12 bases fitting TRBD2. J lost 6 bases, V lost 4 bases, and 6 bases had no gene match. The CDR3 loop spans 15 amino acids. Germline loops: CDR1 SGHKS, CDR2 YYEKEE (reference sequence). CDR3 region: CASSRLAGVVDTQYF. CDR3 coding DNA: TGTGCCAGCAGCCGACTAGCGGGAGTGGTGGATACGCAGTATTTT.

CDR3 region: CASSAGLAGGFSYNEQFF. CDR3 coding DNA: TGTGCCAGCAGCGCGGGACTAGCGGGAGGGTTCTCCTACAATGAGCAGTTCTTC. This chain connects TRBV9 to TRBJ2-1; 16 nucleotides agree with TRBD2. CDR1 and CDR2 (germline): SGDLS, YYNGEE. With V trimmed by 3 bases and J by 0 bases, 3 bases remained unmatched. CDR3 size: 18 residues.

V is TRBV20-1 and J is TRBJ2-5; TRBD2 matches at 7 bases. This CDR3 contains 13 residues. V was clipped by 3 bases and J by 1 base; unmatched bases: 2. Germline-derived CDR1 and CDR2 are DFQATT and SNEGSKA (reference sequence). This CDR3 is CSASWTSQETQYF. The CDR3 bases are TGCAGTGCTAGTTGGACTAGCCAAGAGACCCAGTACTTC.

This chain connects TRBV12-3 or TRBV12-4 to TRBJ1-6; D is unclear. V lost 8 bases and J lost 3, with 5 bases in between. The CDR3 totals 12 residues. CDR3 bases: TGTGCCAGCGCTAACTATAATTCACCCCTCCACTTT. Residues: CASANYNSPLHF.

This clone was detected once. This chain links TRBV25-1 with TRBJ1-4; TRBD1 matches 8 bases. This CDR3 region has 16 residues. Germline assignment: CDR1 MGHDK and CDR2 SYGVNS. Germline trimming cut 3 bases from V and 0 bases from J; bases unmatched to any gene: 3. The CDR3 is CASSDRGLATNEKLFF. CDR3 DNA: TGTGCCAGCAGTGACAGGGGGCTTGCAACTAATGAAAAACTGTTTTTT.

This chain links TRBV9 with TRBJ1-4, with 7 bases lining up with TRBD1. CDR3 length equals 16 residues. Germline V CDR1 and CDR2: SGDLS, YYNGEE. J gave up 5 bases and V 4 bases, and 11 bases lay outside the gene matches. The CDR3 is CASSLGGGGGNEKLFF. The CDR3 bases are TGTGCCAGCAGCCTCGGCGGAGGGGGCGGGAATGAAAAACTGTTTTTT.

This clone was counted between two and nine times. V and J are TRBV13 and TRBJ2-1; 11 nucleotides line up with TRBD2. Trimming took 10 bases from V and 9 from J; bases not matched to a gene: 8. This CDR3 spans 13 amino acids. Germline V CDR1 and CDR2: PRHDT, FYEKMQ (reference sequence). The CDR3 DNA is TGTGCCACCGCGACTAGCGGGAATCCTGAGCAGTTCTTC. Protein product: CATATSGNPEQFF.

The chain employs TRBV25-1 and TRBJ2-5; 8 nucleotides agree with TRBD1. This CDR3 spans 16 amino acids. V shed 1 base, J shed 6 bases, and the junction held 10 bases outside the gene matches. Germline-derived CDR1 and CDR2 are MGHDK and SYGVNS. CDR3 loop: CASSESRTGQGKTQYF. Written as DNA, the CDR3 is TGTGCCAGCAGTGAATCCCGGACAGGGCAAGGAAAGACCCAGTACTTC.

The chain carries TRBV27 and TRBJ2-3; D is perhaps TRBD1 (5 bases). The CDR3 sequence is 15 residues long. The V end lost 5 bases, the J end lost 0 bases, and 12 bases lay between the germline ends. CDR1 MNHEY and CDR2 SMNVEV come from the germline V gene (reference sequence). This chain's CDR3 is CASSNGHPSTDTQYF. The CDR3 DNA follows: TGTGCCAGCAGTAACGGACACCCTAGCACAGATACGCAGTATTTT.

This clone was counted a single time. J is TRBJ2-2 and V is TRBV27; D possibly corresponds to TRBD2 (6 bases). Germline V CDR1 and CDR2: MNHEY, SMNVEV (reference sequence). Trimming pared 6 bases from V and 7 bases from J, leaving 18 bases between. The CDR3 is made up of 15 amino acids. The CDR3: CASRMSRIGSGELFF. The CDR3 region has the DNA TGTGCCAGCAGAATGAGTCGGATCGGGAGCGGGGAGCTGTTTTTT.